The 5 T cell receptor beta chains below were found in one sample sequenced in a study of blood T cell repertoires in COVID-19 (dated by TCRdb to 2019 to 2021). The method behind the library was the immunoSEQ multiplex PCR assay. What TCRdb holds here is the immuneACCESS table cut down to in-frame rearrangements. Part of the clones is not present; checked against another copy, under half of the missing clones reflect an unresolved V gene, and the others are unexplained. A total of under 300,000 clones appear in this sample, roughly 87% of them only once. In total, the top ten clones hold 3.5% to 5.5% of the sample. The sequenced sample consisted of peripheral blood. The receptor source for this set is a woman aged 40 to 49 who had recovered from COVID-19.

The V gene is TRBV5-4, the J gene TRBJ2-2; D not resolved. Trimming cost V 2 bases and J 1 base, with 9 bases left between them. This CDR3 is 15 amino acids long. Germline V gene lookup returns CDR1 SGHNT and CDR2 YYREEE (reference sequence). CDR3 sequence: CASSFFSRNTGELFF. CDR3 nucleotides: TGTGCCAGCAGCTTTTTTAGTAGGAACACCGGGGAGCTGTTTTTT. Full variable domain (rest looked up from reference TRBV5-4 and TRBJ2-2): ETGVTQSPTHLIKTRGQQVTLRCSSQSGHNTVSWYQQALGQGPQFIFQYYREEENGRGNFPPRFSGLQFPNYSSELNVNALELDDSALYLCASSFFSRNTGELFFGEGSRLTVL.

The chain combines TRBV2 with TRBJ2-7, with 7 bases aligning to TRBD1. The junction had 6 bases not matched to a gene; V was cut back by 7 bases and J by 0 bases. The CDR3 extends over 14 amino acids. Germline V gives CDR1 SNHLY, CDR2 FYNNEI. CDR3 in DNA: TGTGCCAGCACCACGGGACAGAGCTCCTACGAGCAGTACTTC. Translating gives CASTTGQSSYEQYF.

The J gene is TRBJ2-2, the V gene TRBV5-1; 9 positions agree with TRBD1. The CDR3 is made up of 16 amino acids. The germline V gene has CDR1 SGHRS and CDR2 YFSETQ. V was pared by 1 base and J by 2 bases, with 3 bases of the junction left unmatched. CDR3 sequence reads: CASSLLQGANTGELFF. In nucleotides, the CDR3 is TGCGCCAGCAGCTTGCTACAGGGGGCAAACACCGGGGAGCTGTTTTTT.

The V gene is TRBV28, the J gene TRBJ2-5; 8 nucleotides align to TRBD2. This CDR3 region has 14 residues. With V trimmed by 5 bases and J by 5 bases, 7 bases remained unmatched. Germline V CDR1 and CDR2: MDHEN, SYDVKM. CDR3 protein: CASSRGGLSETQYF. For the CDR3, the DNA is TGTGCCAGCAGTCGGGGGGGACTTTCGGAGACCCAGTACTTC.

The chain combines TRBV4-1 with TRBJ1-4, with 8 bases fitting TRBD1. This CDR3 spans 18 amino acids. The ends lost 0 bases at V and 0 bases at J; junction bases unmatched: 6. Germline CDR1 MGHRA, CDR2 YSYEKL. The CDR3 sequence: CASSQDGGQGATNEKLFF. In DNA form, the CDR3 reads TGCGCCAGCAGCCAAGATGGAGGACAGGGTGCAACTAATGAAAAACTGTTTTTT.